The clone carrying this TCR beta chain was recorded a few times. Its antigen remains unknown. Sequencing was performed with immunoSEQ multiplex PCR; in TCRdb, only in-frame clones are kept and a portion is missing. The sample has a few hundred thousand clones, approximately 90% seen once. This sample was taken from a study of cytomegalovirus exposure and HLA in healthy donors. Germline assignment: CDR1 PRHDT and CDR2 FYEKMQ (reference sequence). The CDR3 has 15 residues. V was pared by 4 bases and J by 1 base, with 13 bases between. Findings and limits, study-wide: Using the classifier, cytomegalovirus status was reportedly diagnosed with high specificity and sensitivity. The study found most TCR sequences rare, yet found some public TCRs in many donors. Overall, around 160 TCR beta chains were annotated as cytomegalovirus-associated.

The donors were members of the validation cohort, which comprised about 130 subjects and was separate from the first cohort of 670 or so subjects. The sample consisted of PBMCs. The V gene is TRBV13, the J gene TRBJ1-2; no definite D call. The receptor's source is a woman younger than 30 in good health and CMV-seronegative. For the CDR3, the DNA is TGTGCCAGCAGCTCCAAGTCCTACAGTAACTATGGCTACACCTTC. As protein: CASSSKSYSNYGYTF.